This TCR beta chain stems from a study of blood T cell repertoires in COVID-19. Study context: The United States, Italy and Spain were the sources of the acute and convalescent COVID-19 samples. Sample material is recorded as cDNA or gDNA derived from T cells, B-cell-depleted T cells, or PBMCs.

Germline loops: CDR1 KGHSH, CDR2 LQKENI. This CDR3 region has 15 residues. V was cut by 1 base and J by 1 base, with 7 bases left in between. Study processing details: By means of reference gene primer amplification, nucleated cell counts were estimated. Only in-frame clones appear in the TCRdb table, and some are missing; sequencing was by immunoSEQ multiplex PCR. V and J calls and clone size are those listed in that table; D and trimming were worked out from the DNA. The sample consists of under 150,000 clones, approximately 86% of them appearing once. The chain carries TRBV18 and TRBJ1-4; tentatively, D is TRBD1 (5 bases). The sequenced material came from peripheral blood. The clonotype comes from a woman aged 40 to 50 with active or convalescent COVID-19. DNA for the CDR3: TGTGCCAGCTCACCACGGGGCAGAACTAATGAAAAACTGTTTTTT. Translated: CASSPRGRTNEKLFF.